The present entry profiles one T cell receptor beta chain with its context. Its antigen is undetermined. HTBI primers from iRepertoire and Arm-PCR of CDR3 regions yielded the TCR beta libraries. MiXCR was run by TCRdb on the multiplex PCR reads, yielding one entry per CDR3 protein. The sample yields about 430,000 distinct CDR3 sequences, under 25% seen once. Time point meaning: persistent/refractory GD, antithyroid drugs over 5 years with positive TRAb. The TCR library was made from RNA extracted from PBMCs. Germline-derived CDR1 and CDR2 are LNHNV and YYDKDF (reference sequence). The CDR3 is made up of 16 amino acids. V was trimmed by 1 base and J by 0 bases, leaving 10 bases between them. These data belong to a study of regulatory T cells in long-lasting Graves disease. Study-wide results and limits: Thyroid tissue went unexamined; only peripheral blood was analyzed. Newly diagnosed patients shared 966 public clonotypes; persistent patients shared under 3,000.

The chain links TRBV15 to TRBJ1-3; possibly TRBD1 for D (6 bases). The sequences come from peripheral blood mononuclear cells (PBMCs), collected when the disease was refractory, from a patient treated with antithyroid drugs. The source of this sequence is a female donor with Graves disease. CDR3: CATSRATGSSGNTIYF. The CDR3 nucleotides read TGTGCCACCAGCAGAGCTACAGGGAGCTCTGGAAACACCATATATTTT.